Each of the 17 T cell receptor beta chains below was sequenced from the same sample in a study of T-cell reconstitution after alpha-beta-depleted transplantation in children. Construction of the TCRbeta library involved unique molecular identifiers. Each CDR3 protein is one row after TCRdb ran MiXCR on the PCR reads. The sample yields about 300,000 distinct CDR3 sequences, 10% seen once. This sample comprised PBMCs, obtained before TCRalphabeta/CD19-depleted stem cell transplant. The receptors stem from a boy less than two years old with acute myeloid leukemia, due to receive a stem cell transplant.

The sample holds many counts of this clonotype. The chain couples TRBV11-2 to TRBJ1-1, with 7 bases fitting TRBD1. V was pared by 1 base and J by 0 bases, with 2 bases of the junction left unmatched. This CDR3 comprises 15 residues. Per germline, CDR1 SGHAT and CDR2 FQNNGV. CDR3 sequence: CASSLVRGMNTEAFF. CDR3 nucleotides: TGTGCCAGCAGCTTAGTCAGGGGGATGAACACTGAAGCTTTCTTT. Drawing the rest from reference TRBV11-2 and TRBJ1-1, the complete variable domain is EAGVAQSPRYKIIEKRQSVAFWCNPISGHATLYWYQQILGQGPKLLIQFQNNGVVDDSQLPKDRFSAERLKGVDSTLKIQPAKLEDSAVYLCASSLVRGMNTEAFFGQGTRLTVV.

This clonotype has ten or more counts. The chain recombines TRBV24-1 with TRBJ2-5; unclear D gene. V lost 0 bases and J 3 bases, leaving 10 bases between the germline ends. This CDR3 has 15 amino acids. Germline-derived CDR1 and CDR2 are KGHDR and SFDVKD. In DNA form, the CDR3 reads TGTGCCACCAGTGATTTGAGGCTACCCAAAGAGACCCAGTACTTC. Protein: CATSDLRLPKETQYF.

This clonotype was seen at least ten times. The J gene is TRBJ1-3, the V gene TRBV7-6; D is uncertain. V dropped 4 bases and J dropped 0 bases, with 13 bases sitting between them. The CDR3 has 16 residues. The V gene's germline CDR1 is SGHVS and CDR2 FNYEAQ. The CDR3 loop reads CASSSLYRASGNTIYF. CDR3 sequence (DNA): TGTGCCAGCAGCTCCCTTTATAGGGCCTCTGGAAACACCATATATTTT.

This clonotype occurred many times. The chain couples TRBV27 to TRBJ2-7; 11 bases line up with TRBD1. Germline V gene lookup returns CDR1 MNHEY and CDR2 SMNVEV (reference sequence). Trimming cost V 6 bases and J 7 bases; bases outside gene matches: 8. The CDR3 runs to 14 residues. CDR3 region: CASSRGTGGWEQYF. CDR3 sequence (DNA): TGTGCCAGCAGCCGAGGGACAGGGGGTTGGGAGCAGTACTTC.

This clonotype appeared many times. This chain joins TRBV20-1 and TRBJ2-1, with D uncertain. The CDR3 is made up of 12 amino acids. The germline V gene encodes CDR1 DFQATT and CDR2 SNEGSKA (reference sequence). The V gene lost 5 bases and the J gene lost 8 bases, with 13 bases spanning the gap. The CDR3 DNA sequence: TGCAGTGCTCAGATCCGAGGTTATGAGCAGTTCTTC. Translating gives CSAQIRGYEQFF.

This clonotype was seen repeatedly, ten times or more. The chain combines TRBV12-3 or TRBV12-4 with TRBJ1-2, with 11 bases that match TRBD1. This CDR3 is built from 14 residues. With V trimmed by 3 bases and J by 4 bases, 1 base remained unmatched. The DNA for the CDR3 is TGTGCCAGCAGTTTTGGGACAGGGGGCTATGGCTACACCTTC. This sequence encodes CASSFGTGGYGYTF.

The chain carries TRBV5-4 and TRBJ2-7; no definite D call. CDR1 and CDR2 from the germline V gene are SGHNT and YYREEE (reference sequence). Between the trimmed V and J ends, which lost 0 bases and 2 bases, there was a span of 9 bases. This CDR3 has 14 amino acids. The CDR3 DNA sequence: TGTGCCAGCAGCTTGGAGAGGAGTCCCTACGAGCAGTACTTC. This sequence encodes CASSLERSPYEQYF.

The table lists this clonotype with many counts. This chain connects TRBV28 to TRBJ1-4; 8 bases line up with TRBD1. Germline CDR1 is MDHEN and CDR2 is SYDVKM. The J segment lost 4 bases and the V segment lost 6 bases, leaving 4 bases of the junction unmatched. The CDR3 totals 14 residues. CDR3 sequence reads: CASRLDRDNEKLFF. The CDR3 DNA follows: TGTGCCAGCAGATTGGACAGGGATAATGAAAAACTGTTTTTT.

This clonotype appeared many times. The chain joins TRBV7-2 to TRBJ2-5; possible D gene TRBD2, 5 bases. Germline V gives CDR1 SGHTA, CDR2 FQGNSA. Trimming removed 0 bases at V and 2 bases at J, with 10 bases between. CDR3 length equals 15 residues. The DNA of the CDR3 is TGTGCCAGCAGCTTAGCGGCTACTAGACAAGAGACCCAGTACTTC. Translated: CASSLAATRQETQYF.

This clonotype was found many times. This rearrangement joins TRBV12-3 or TRBV12-4 to TRBJ2-7; 10 nucleotides agree with TRBD1. With V trimmed by 10 bases and J by 1 base, 4 bases remained unmatched. There are 13 residues in the CDR3. Here the CDR3 reads CAIRDRGSYEQYF. The CDR3 region has the DNA TGTGCCATCCGGGACAGGGGTTCCTACGAGCAGTACTTC.

This clonotype was detected many times. The genes are TRBV7-2 and TRBJ2-3, with no clear D. CDR3 length: 13 amino acids. Trimming removed 2 bases from V and 6 bases from J, with 9 bases in between. The germline CDR1 and CDR2 sequences are SGHTA and FQGNSA. CDR3 in amino acids: CASSLPPADTQYF. CDR3 bases: TGTGCCAGCAGCTTACCACCTGCGGATACGCAGTATTTT.

This clonotype was found many times. This chain links TRBV15 with TRBJ2-7; D assignment may be TRBD1 or TRBD2 (5 bases each). Germline CDR1 LNHNV, CDR2 YYDKDF (reference sequence). Trimming pared 3 bases from V and 2 bases from J, leaving 11 bases between. The CDR3 is 14 residues long. CDR3 in amino acids: CATSRTGTAYEQYF. The CDR3 DNA reads as TGTGCCACCAGCAGGACCGGGACGGCCTACGAGCAGTACTTC.

This clonotype was observed at least ten times. The chain employs TRBV20-1 and TRBJ2-1; the D gene is possibly TRBD2 (6 bases). The CDR3 consists of 13 residues. Germline assignment: CDR1 DFQATT and CDR2 SNEGSKA (reference sequence). Trimming left V 1 base short and J 9 bases short, with 13 bases between. The CDR3 is CSARAWRGGEQFF. The CDR3 region has the DNA TGCAGTGCTAGAGCTTGGAGGGGAGGTGAGCAGTTCTTC.

The sample holds many counts of this clonotype. The chain couples TRBV5-1 to TRBJ2-3; D is uncertain. The CDR3 has 16 residues. CDR1 is SGHRS and CDR2 is YFSETQ in the germline V gene. V was cut by 0 bases and J by 2 bases, with 13 bases left in between. The CDR3 DNA reads TGCGCCAGCAGCTTGGCCCGGGCCTCAGCCACAGATACGCAGTATTTT. Its translation is CASSLARASATDTQYF. Using reference TRBV5-1 and TRBJ2-3 for the parts outside the CDR3, the full variable domain is KAGVTQTPRYLIKTRGQQVTLSCSPISGHRSVSWYQQTPGQGLQFLFEYFSETQRNKGNFPGRFSGRQFSNSRSEMNVSTLELGDSALYLCASSLARASATDTQYFGPGTRLTVL.

This sequence joins TRBV28 and TRBJ2-5; 7 nucleotides line up with TRBD1. After removal of 8 bases from V and 4 bases from J, the junction contained 7 bases not matched to a gene. CDR1 MDHEN and CDR2 SYDVKM come from the germline V gene. The CDR3 loop spans 13 amino acids. CDR3 amino acids: CASDSGGGETQYF. The CDR3 DNA reads TGTGCCAGCGATTCAGGGGGTGGAGAGACCCAGTACTTC.

This chain uses TRBV7-2 with TRBJ2-1; D may be TRBD1 or TRBD2 (5 bases each). The CDR3 contains 16 residues. The germline gives CDR1 SGHTA, CDR2 FQGNSA. Trimming pared 5 bases from V and 6 bases from J, leaving 20 bases between. The CDR3 reads CASSQPPEGWGNEQFF. The CDR3 DNA reads as TGTGCCAGCAGCCAACCCCCTGAGGGGTGGGGCAATGAGCAGTTCTTC.

The V call is TRBV28, the J call TRBJ2-7, with D possibly matching TRBD1 (5 bases). Germline values: CDR1 MDHEN, CDR2 SYDVKM. The CDR3 contains 14 residues. V lost 7 bases and J lost 4, with 17 bases in between. The CDR3 is CASIRGQAGYEQYF. CDR3 in DNA: TGTGCCAGCATTAGGGGTCAGGCCGGGTACGAGCAGTACTTC.